This paragraph covers one T cell receptor (beta chain) sequence. Its antigen remains unknown. Assay: immunoSEQ multiplex PCR; the TCRdb copy retains only in-frame clones and omits some. The table records about 34,000 clones, approximately 87% of them present only once. The entry originates in a study of a mutant IDH1 vaccine in newly diagnosed glioma. Overall study results and limits: Patients showed vaccine-induced immune responses at a rate of 80% to 95%.

Time point noted: week 47, end of study. The study gave 300 ug of mutant IDH1 20-mer peptide per vaccine dose, with topical imiquimod. Administration of eight vaccinations to patients took place in weeks 1, 3, 5, 7, 11, 15, 19, 23. The sequences come from PBMCs, collected from a glioma patient whose treatment included an IDH1 peptide vaccine. The TCR originated in a woman between 25 and 40 years old with glioma.

CDR3 sequence (DNA): TGTGCCAGCAGCCAGCTCGGCCAGGGTTCCACTGAAGCTTTCTTT. It is translated as CASSQLGQGSTEAFF. This chain joins TRBV4-2 and TRBJ1-1; a possible D gene is TRBD1 (5 bases). The germline V and J ends were trimmed by 3 bases and 4 bases, with 15 bases remaining between them. This CDR3 is 15 amino acids long. Per the germline V gene, CDR1 is LGHNA and CDR2 is YNFKEQ.